The rows below give T cell receptor beta chains drawn from one sample of a study of read filtering for tumor transcriptome and immune sequencing. MiXCR was run by TCRdb on the reads, yielding one entry per CDR3 protein. The table records roughly 130,000 distinct CDR3 sequences, roughly 13% of them present only once. Sample: a population of CD138-negative cells sorted from bone marrow. These receptors all come from a donor aged 40 or over with multiple myeloma. Each CDR3 is given with its conserved first and last residue. A D gene is named only where the DNA matches it firmly. Only part of the rows carry a size: once, few, many, or a class if the clone is expanded.

>many|.|TRBJ1-2|TRBV28
TGTGCCAGCACCTCCACCCGGGCTAACTATGGCTACACCTTC
CASTSTRANYGYTF
>many|.|TRBJ2-5|TRBV20-1
TGCAGTGCTAGGAGAGGGGGATGGGAGACCCAGTACTTC
CSARRGGWETQYF
>many|TRBD1|TRBJ1-1|TRBV5-1
TGCGCCAGCAGCCCGACAGGGAGGAACACTGAAGCTTTCTTT
CASSPTGRNTEAFF
>many|.|TRBJ2-2|TRBV11-2
TGTGCCAGCAGGCGGGGAACCGGGGAGCTGTTTTTT
CASRRGTGELFF
>many|TRBD2|TRBJ2-1|TRBV10-2
TGCGCCAGCAGTACTAGCGGGGGGGGCAATGAGCAGTTCTTC
CASSTSGGGNEQFF
>.|.|TRBJ2-5|TRBV30
TGTGCCTGGAGTGTACGTGGGAGTAAGACCCAGTACTTC
CAWSVRGSKTQYF
>many|.|TRBJ2-7|TRBV5-1
TGCGCCAGCAGCCCACTCGACCCTTTGGGGGGCGAGCAGTACTTC
CASSPLDPLGGEQYF
>many|.|TRBJ2-1|TRBV28
TGTGCCAGCAGTTTATATAGTGGGAGCGCCTACAATGAGCAGTTCTTC
CASSLYSGSAYNEQFF
>many|.|TRBJ1-1|TRBV18
TGTGCCAGCTCACCCATTGCTAACACTGAAGCTTTCTTT
CASSPIANTEAFF
>many|TRBD1|TRBJ2-3|TRBV7-2
TGTGCCAGCAGCCTACAAGGGGGCCCCGCAGATACGCAGTATTTT
CASSLQGGPADTQYF
>few|.|TRBJ2-5|TRBV18
TGTGCCAGCTCACCTGTCGGCTCGGAGACCCAGTACTTC
CASSPVGSETQYF
>many|.|TRBJ2-5|TRBV11-2
TGTGCCAGCAGCTTTCCGGGGGCGGCGGAGACCCAGTACTTC
CASSFPGAAETQYF
>many|.|TRBJ1-1|TRBV12-3/TRBV12-4
TGTGCCAGCAGTTGGCAGGACAGGAACACTGAAGCTTTCTTT
CASSWQDRNTEAFF
>many|.|TRBJ2-2|TRBV12-3/TRBV12-4
TGTGCCAGCAGTTTACGGCTTACACACTTCGGGGAGCTGTTTTTT
CASSLRLTHFGELFF
>few|.|TRBJ1-1|TRBV5-1
TGCACCAGCTCGGAGCTAGGGGTTGCCACTGAAGCTTTCTTT
CTSSELGVATEAFF
>many|.|TRBJ1-5|TRBV3-1
TGTGCCAGCAGCCAAGATAAAGATCAGCCCCAGCATTTT
CASSQDKDQPQHF
>many|.|TRBJ2-7|TRBV7-9
TGTGCCAGCAGTCAGAGCTCCTACGAGCAGTACTTC
CASSQSSYEQYF
>.|TRBD2|TRBJ2-1|TRBV20-1
TGCAGTGCTAGTATCCCTAGCGGGAGGGTTATGCTCTTC
CSASIPSGRVMLF
>many|.|TRBJ2-3|TRBV29-1
TGCAGCGTTCTAACAGGGAGCGCAGATACGCAGTATTTT
CSVLTGSADTQYF
>many|.|TRBJ2-1|TRBV9
TGTGCCAGCAGCGTAGGAGGGCTTTCCTACAATGAGCAGTTCTTC
CASSVGGLSYNEQFF
>many|.|TRBJ1-1|TRBV19
TGTGCCAGTAGTATACAGGTCCAAGGAGAAGCTTTCTTT
CASSIQVQGEAFF